The 17 T cell receptor beta chains listed next were all sequenced from one sample in a study of T cell repertoires in cytomegalovirus infection. TCRdb processed the reads anew with MiXCR; each CDR3 protein has one entry. The sample has approximately 200,000 distinct CDR3 sequences; roughly 20% are singletons. The sample taken for sequencing was CD8+ T cells from PBMCs. Every receptor here comes from a human donor in good health (CMV status not recorded). Some clones in this sample may be carry-over from other donors' samples.

This clonotype was detected a few times. The chain employs TRBV12-3 or TRBV12-4 and TRBJ2-5, with TRBD2 matching 7 bases. This CDR3 has 15 residues. The J segment lost 1 base and the V segment lost 2 bases, leaving 4 bases of the junction unmatched. The CDR3 region is CASSLIGTTQETQYF. The DNA for the CDR3 is TGTGCCAGCAGTTTAATCGGGACTACCCAAGAGACCCAGTACTTC.

The V and J genes are TRBV12-3 or TRBV12-4 and TRBJ2-7, with TRBD1 matching over 7 bases. CDR3 size: 15 residues. Trimming took 2 bases from V and 5 from J; bases not matched to a gene: 9. The CDR3 nucleotides are TGTGCCAGCAGTTTAAATTTGGGGACAGACGACGAGCAGTACTTC. Amino acids: CASSLNLGTDDEQYF.

The sample holds many counts of this clonotype. The CDR3 DNA follows: TGTGCCAGCAGCTCTCCACAGGTTACACCCTCTGGGGCCAACGTCCTGACTTTC. Translated: CASSSPQVTPSGANVLTF. V and J are TRBV7-9 and TRBJ2-6; tentatively, D is TRBD1 (5 bases). The ends were cut back, 4 bases at V and 0 bases at J, with 16 bases in the middle. The CDR3 extends over 18 amino acids. Germline V gene sequence: CDR1 SEHNR, CDR2 FQNEAQ (reference sequence).

This clonotype showed up just a few times. The chain recombines TRBV29-1 with TRBJ2-3, with TRBD2 as a possible D gene (5 bases). The CDR3 extends over 14 amino acids. With 6 bases removed from V and 1 base from J, the gap between germline ends came to 14 bases. Germline CDR1 is SQVTM and CDR2 is ANQGSEA. For the CDR3, the DNA is TGCAGCGTGAGCGGAACTCGGCGCACAGATACGCAGTATTTT. Its protein is CSVSGTRRTDTQYF.

Here the CDR3 reads CASSYVPGTGAYNQPQHF. The CDR3 DNA follows: TGTGCCAGCAGTTACGTACCCGGGACAGGGGCCTATAATCAGCCCCAGCATTTT. The chain couples TRBV2 to TRBJ1-5; TRBD1 agrees at 10 bases. Germline V gives CDR1 SNHLY, CDR2 FYNNEI. V dropped 5 bases and J dropped 4; count of bases not matched to a gene: 14. CDR3 length: 18 amino acids. The entire variable domain, with the rest obtained from reference TRBV2 and TRBJ1-5, is as follows: EPEVTQTPSHQVTQMGQEVILRCVPISNHLYFYWYRQILGQKVEFLVSFYNNEISEKSEIFDDQFSVERPDGSNFTLKIRSTKLEDSAMYFCASSYVPGTGAYNQPQHFGDGTRLSIL.

This clonotype was picked up a small number of times. This chain connects TRBV20-1 to TRBJ2-3; maybe TRBD1 (6 bases). Looked up from germline, CDR1 is DFQATT and CDR2 is SNEGSKA (reference sequence). V was pared by 2 bases and J by 3 bases, with 15 bases between. The CDR3 spans 15 residues. CDR3 sequence (DNA): TGCAGTGCTAGAAACTACAGGGCGTGGACAGATACGCAGTATTTT. Translation gives CSARNYRAWTDTQYF.

This chain uses TRBV20-1 with TRBJ2-7; D call uncertain. V gave up 5 bases and J gave up 2 bases, with 10 bases separating them. The CDR3 contains 12 residues. Looked up from germline, CDR1 is DFQATT and CDR2 is SNEGSKA (reference sequence). The CDR3 region is CSAGPEAYEQYF. The DNA for the CDR3 is TGCAGTGCTGGGCCCGAGGCCTACGAGCAGTACTTC.

This clonotype occurred a few times. The chain carries TRBV5-6 and TRBJ2-4, with D possibly matching TRBD2 (6 bases). This CDR3 comprises 19 residues. V gave up 2 bases and J gave up 0 bases, with 21 bases separating them. Germline-derived CDR1 and CDR2 are SGHDT and YYEEEE. In nucleotides, the CDR3 is TGTGCCAGCAGCTTAGGAACTAGCAAGAGTTCTTTAGCCAAAAACATTCAGTACTTC. The encoded protein is CASSLGTSKSSLAKNIQYF. The whole variable domain, filled in from reference TRBV5-6 and TRBJ2-4, reads DAGVTQSPTHLIKTRGQQVTLRCSPKSGHDTVSWYQQALGQGPQFIFQYYEEEERQRGNFPDRFSGHQFPNYSSELNVNALLLGDSALYLCASSLGTSKSSLAKNIQYFGAGTRLSVL.

A note on this clonotype: Because the CDR3 is missing its conserved closing phenylalanine or tryptophan, this is likely a read error. J is TRBJ2-3 and V is TRBV20-1; TRBD2 matches at 12 bases. CDR3 length equals 16 residues. V shed 5 bases and J 2 bases; nucleotides not matched to a gene: 8. CDR1 is DFQATT and CDR2 is SNEGSKA in the germline V gene (reference sequence). The CDR3: CSAQGLAGGSTDTQYL. As DNA, the CDR3 is TGCAGTGCTCAGGGGCTAGCGGGGGGGTCCACAGATACGCAGTATCTT.

This chain connects TRBV28 to TRBJ1-1, with TRBD1 as a possible D gene (5 bases). CDR1 and CDR2 from the germline V gene are MDHEN and SYDVKM. Trimming shortened V by 4 bases and J by 1 base, and 13 bases separated the two germline ends. The CDR3 runs to 15 residues. The CDR3, as DNA: TGTGCCAGCAGTTCCATCAGGGATTCGAACACTGAAGCTTTCTTT. Its protein product is CASSSIRDSNTEAFF.

The gene calls are TRBV6-5 and TRBJ2-1; possible D gene TRBD2, 6 bases. The CDR3 covers 12 residues. Germline assignment: CDR1 MNHEY and CDR2 SVGAGI. Trimming left V 5 bases short and J 10 bases short, with 12 bases between. This CDR3 is CASSILAGEQFF. The CDR3 DNA sequence: TGTGCCAGCAGTATACTCGCGGGGGAGCAGTTCTTC.

The rearrangement joins TRBV15 to TRBJ1-6; D gene ambiguous. Germline lookup yields CDR1 LNHNV and CDR2 YYDKDF (reference sequence). The CDR3 covers 14 residues. V lost 5 bases and J lost 7, with 12 bases in between. CDR3 residues: CATSGRKWNSPLHF. The CDR3 coding sequence is TGTGCCACCAGCGGGCGAAAGTGGAATTCACCCCTCCACTTT.

This clonotype was observed many times. The V gene is TRBV12-3 or TRBV12-4, the J gene TRBJ1-4, with D maybe TRBD1 (6 bases). CDR3 length equals 13 residues. Trimming shortened V by 3 bases and J by 7 bases, and 9 bases separated the two germline ends. The CDR3 loop is CASSLLQGEKLFF. DNA of the CDR3: TGTGCCAGCAGTTTGTTACAGGGTGAAAAACTGTTTTTT.

This clonotype was seen repeatedly, ten times or more. J is TRBJ2-1 and V is TRBV7-8; TRBD1 might be the D (5 bases). Trimming stripped 5 bases from V and 2 bases from J, with 13 bases between. CDR1 SGHVS and CDR2 FQNEAQ come from the germline V gene. This CDR3 comprises 15 residues. The CDR3 sequence is CASSLPGRAYNEQFF. The CDR3 DNA is TGTGCCAGCAGCCTCCCGGGCAGGGCCTACAATGAGCAGTTCTTC.

This clonotype was recorded a few times. This rearrangement joins TRBV20-1 to TRBJ2-1, with TRBD2 matching over 8 bases. V was clipped by 6 bases and J by 8 bases; unmatched bases: 15. Germline V gene data show CDR1 as DFQATT and CDR2 as SNEGSKA (reference sequence). The CDR3 spans 15 residues. Written as DNA, the CDR3 is TGCAGTGCGCAGACGGGGGGGAGGGAAGGGGATGAGCAGTTCTTC. This encodes CSAQTGGREGDEQFF.

The rearrangement uses TRBV7-9 and TRBJ1-1, with D tentatively TRBD1 (5 bases). Germline V gene data show CDR1 as SEHNR and CDR2 as FQNEAQ (reference sequence). The CDR3 totals 12 residues. V lost 5 bases and J lost 6, with 10 bases in between. The CDR3 nucleotides are TGTGCCAGCAGCGGGGGTACCCCTGAAGCTTTCTTT. Residues: CASSGGTPEAFF.

The chain has TRBV7-6 and TRBJ2-1; 12 nucleotides match TRBD2. This CDR3 has 15 residues. Germline V gene sequence: CDR1 SGHVS, CDR2 FNYEAQ. With V trimmed by 3 bases and J by 7 bases, 4 bases remained unmatched. The CDR3 reads CASSFLAGGLNEQFF. As DNA, the CDR3 is TGTGCCAGCAGCTTCCTAGCGGGGGGGCTAAATGAGCAGTTCTTC.